Below, 27 T cell receptor beta chains from the same sample are listed, as sequenced in a study of neurological immune-mediated disorders. The time point is: longitudinal time-point 3. TCRdb independently ran MiXCR on the 5' RACE reads; one entry per CDR3 protein. Of around 49,000 distinct CDR3 sequences listed, 10% to 15% were seen once; the top ten hold approximately 9%. Sequences were obtained from PBMCs. The source of these receptors is a male donor with HTLV-1-associated myelopathy (HAM/TSP).

Ten or more counts support this clonotype. The chain recombines TRBV2 with TRBJ1-4; 7 bases are a match to TRBD1. There are 14 residues in the CDR3. Per germline, CDR1 SNHLY and CDR2 FYNNEI. The junction had 4 bases not matched to a gene; V was cut back by 3 bases and J by 6 bases. CDR3 sequence reads: CASSDRDSYEKLFF. Here the CDR3 DNA reads TGTGCCAGCAGTGACCGGGACAGCTATGAAAAACTGTTTTTT. Looking up the rest from reference TRBV2 and TRBJ1-4 gives the full variable domain: EPEVTQTPSHQVTQMGQEVILRCVPISNHLYFYWYRQILGQKVEFLVSFYNNEISEKSEIFDDQFSVERPDGSNFTLKIRSTKLEDSAMYFCASSDRDSYEKLFFGSGTQLSVL.

This clonotype was detected ten times or more. This rearrangement joins TRBV29-1 to TRBJ1-1; 8 bases are a match to TRBD1. CDR1 is SQVTM and CDR2 is ANQGSEA in the germline V gene. Germline trimming cut 7 bases from V and 5 bases from J; bases unmatched to any gene: 6. The CDR3 spans 12 residues. The CDR3 nucleotides are TGCAGCGCTACAGGGGGGAGGACTGAAGCTTTCTTT. Amino acid sequence: CSATGGRTEAFF.

This clonotype was seen ten or more times. The chain links TRBV4-3 to TRBJ1-5, with 7 bases that match TRBD1. Germline-derived CDR1 and CDR2 are LGHNA and YSLEER. There are 18 residues in the CDR3. The V gene end was trimmed by 0 bases and the J gene end by 6 bases; junction bases not matched to a gene: 14. DNA of the CDR3: TGCGCCAGCAGCCAAGAGCCTTATGACAGGGTTGGCGGTCAGCCCCAGCATTTT. As protein: CASSQEPYDRVGGQPQHF.

This clonotype was counted between two and nine times. The chain recombines TRBV18 with TRBJ1-1, with D possibly TRBD1 on 5 matching bases. V shed 4 bases and J shed 0 bases, with 9 bases lying between them. The CDR3 contains 14 residues. CDR1 is KGHSH and CDR2 is LQKENI in the germline V gene. In nucleotides, the CDR3 is TGTGCCAGCTCACGGGGGAACGTGAACACTGAAGCTTTCTTT. Its protein product is CASSRGNVNTEAFF.

A word on this clonotype: It is unclear where the CDR3 begins or ends on the DNA, so no DNA is shown, and the CDR3 is as TCRdb lists it. The chain employs TRBV5-6 and TRBJ2-5; the D segment call TRBD1 is taken from the table without a DNA check. The CDR3 sequence runs 21 residues, both termini included. Per germline, CDR1 SGHDT and CDR2 YYEEEE. CDR3: CASSFYICSARFTRGRETQYF.

The chain carries TRBV18 and TRBJ1-1, with D possibly matching TRBD1 (6 bases). The germline V gene encodes CDR1 KGHSH and CDR2 LQKENI. Trimming cost V 0 bases and J 3 bases, with 14 bases left between them. This CDR3 has 16 residues. The CDR3 DNA reads TGTGCCAGCTCACCACCTTCTCAGGGGTGGTACACTGAAGCTTTCTTT. This gives the protein CASSPPSQGWYTEAFF.

This clonotype has at least ten counts. The CDR3 reads CSARATGVGSPLHF. The CDR3 DNA reads TGCAGTGCTAGAGCCACAGGGGTCGGTTCACCCCTCCACTTT. This chain joins TRBV20-1 and TRBJ1-6; 7 bases are shared with TRBD1. Trimming took 1 base from V and 9 from J; bases not matched to a gene: 6. This CDR3 is built from 14 residues. CDR1 is DFQATT, CDR2 SNEGSKA, per germline (reference sequence).

In this sample, this clonotype turned up many times. This rearrangement joins TRBV7-9 to TRBJ1-1, with 9 bases aligning to TRBD1. V trimming: 5 bases; J trimming: 0 bases; junction bases outside the gene matches: 10. Germline V gene lookup returns CDR1 SEHNR and CDR2 FQNEAQ (reference sequence). This CDR3 contains 17 residues. The CDR3 DNA reads as TGTGCCAGCAGCCTCGGGACAGGGCGTTCGGTGAACACTGAAGCTTTCTTT. It translates to CASSLGTGRSVNTEAFF.

V usage is TRBV12-3 or TRBV12-4 and J usage is TRBJ2-1, with D perhaps given as TRBD1 or TRBD2 (5 bases each). The CDR3 contains 14 residues. The V and J ends lost 0 bases and 7 bases respectively, with 10 bases between them. This CDR3 reads CASSLAGVLNEQFF. The DNA of the CDR3 is TGTGCCAGCAGTTTAGCGGGGGTTTTGAATGAGCAGTTCTTC.

The sample holds many counts of this clonotype. The V call is TRBV19, the J call TRBJ1-6; possible D gene TRBD1, 5 bases. This CDR3 has 13 amino acids. CDR1 LNHDA and CDR2 SQIVND come from the germline V gene (reference sequence). V was cut by 10 bases and J by 7 bases, with 14 bases left in between. This chain's CDR3 is CATRDAQNSPLHF. DNA of the CDR3: TGTGCCACTCGGGACGCCCAGAATTCACCCCTCCACTTT.

This clonotype was counted many times. The gene calls are TRBV12-3 or TRBV12-4 and TRBJ1-6; 8 bases match TRBD1. Trimming took 6 bases from V and 7 from J; bases not matched to a gene: 11. This CDR3 has 16 residues. The CDR3 loop is CASRSTGTGNNSPLHF. In nucleotides, the CDR3 is TGTGCCAGCAGATCGACCGGGACAGGCAACAATTCACCCCTCCACTTT.

There are many counts of this clonotype. The chain recombines TRBV20-1 with TRBJ2-1; 11 bases are shared with TRBD2. Unmatched junction bases numbered 4, after V lost 7 bases and J lost 2 bases. The germline gives CDR1 DFQATT, CDR2 SNEGSKA (reference sequence). The CDR3 is made up of 14 amino acids. The CDR3 sequence is CSVTSGGPYNEQFF. The CDR3 bases are TGCAGTGTCACTAGCGGGGGCCCCTACAATGAGCAGTTCTTC.

In this sample, this clonotype turned up many times. This chain links TRBV9 with TRBJ2-5; perhaps TRBD1 as D (6 bases). Per germline, CDR1 SGDLS and CDR2 YYNGEE. With 3 bases removed from V and 5 bases from J, the gap between germline ends came to 11 bases. There are 13 residues in the CDR3. In DNA, the CDR3 is TGTGCCAGCAGCGGAGGGGGTCGGGAGACCCAGTACTTC. As protein: CASSGGGRETQYF.

This clonotype was seen at least ten times. The chain joins TRBV5-6 to TRBJ1-2; D is possibly TRBD1 (5 bases). Germline-derived CDR1 and CDR2 are SGHDT and YYEEEE. With 7 bases removed from V and 2 bases from J, the gap between germline ends came to 12 bases. The CDR3 length is 13 residues. The CDR3 region is CASFGEGNYGYTF. CDR3 coding DNA: TGTGCCAGCTTCGGAGAGGGGAACTATGGCTACACCTTC. Full variable domain (outside the CDR3, taken from reference TRBV5-6 and TRBJ1-2): DAGVTQSPTHLIKTRGQQVTLRCSPKSGHDTVSWYQQALGQGPQFIFQYYEEEERQRGNFPDRFSGHQFPNYSSELNVNALLLGDSALYLCASFGEGNYGYTFGSGTRLTVV.

This clonotype is medium-sized in the sample. The J gene is TRBJ2-2, the V gene TRBV5-1; TRBD1 agrees at 9 bases. Unmatched junction bases numbered 11, after V lost 4 bases and J lost 4 bases. Germline lookup yields CDR1 SGHRS and CDR2 YFSETQ. This CDR3 has 17 residues. The DNA for the CDR3 is TGCGCCAGCAGCCAACAAATCGGGACAGGGCCCACCGGGGAGCTGTTTTTT. Translation gives CASSQQIGTGPTGELFF.

Concerning this clonotype itself: This could be a read error, since a much larger clone is one nucleotide away. J is TRBJ2-1 and V is TRBV11-3; D call uncertain. The V and J ends lost 5 bases and 9 bases respectively, with 11 bases between them. This CDR3 has 12 amino acids. Germline V CDR1 and CDR2: SGHNT, YENEEA. Here the CDR3 DNA reads TGTGCCAGCAGCACCGCCTGGGTTGAGCAGTTCTTC. This translates into CASSTAWVEQFF.

This clonotype was seen more than once but under ten times. CDR3 region: CASSEQGGSEKLFF. CDR3 sequence (DNA): TGTGCCAGCAGTGAACAGGGGGGGAGTGAAAAACTGTTTTTT. The chain combines TRBV6-1 with TRBJ1-4; 7 bases are shared with TRBD1. Germline V gene sequence: CDR1 MNHNS, CDR2 SASEGT. The CDR3 is made up of 14 amino acids. V lost 2 bases to trimming and J lost 7 bases; unmatched junction nucleotides: 4.

This clonotype has at least ten counts. The chain employs TRBV7-2 and TRBJ1-1, with D possibly matching TRBD1 (5 bases). Per the germline V gene, CDR1 is SGHTA and CDR2 is FQGNSA. V was pared by 5 bases and J by 4 bases, with 11 bases between. The CDR3 is made up of 13 amino acids. CDR3 nucleotide sequence: TGTGCCAGCAGCAAAGAGAGGGGCACTGAAGCTTTCTTT. Encoded protein: CASSKERGTEAFF.

In its sample, this clonotype was seen many times. The rearrangement uses TRBV20-1 and TRBJ2-7, with D uncertain. The CDR3 length is 15 residues. The V and J ends lost 0 bases and 3 bases respectively, with 15 bases between them. Germline-derived CDR1 and CDR2 are DFQATT and SNEGSKA (reference sequence). CDR3 residues: CSARDSRITGYEQYF. The CDR3 coding sequence is TGCAGTGCTAGAGATTCCAGAATTACGGGCTACGAGCAGTACTTC.

The sample holds many counts of this clonotype. The chain has TRBV15 and TRBJ1-1, with D maybe TRBD1 (5 bases). The V gene lost 0 bases and the J gene lost 11 bases, with 13 bases spanning the gap. The CDR3 runs 13 residues. Germline CDR1 is LNHNV and CDR2 is YYDKDF (reference sequence). The CDR3 is CATSRDGRQRAFF. The CDR3 DNA is TGTGCCACCAGCAGAGATGGGCGACAGCGGGCTTTCTTT.

In this sample, this clonotype turned up many times. The chain carries TRBV7-8 and TRBJ1-2; TRBD1 is a possible D gene (6 bases). This CDR3 spans 17 amino acids. The V end lost 3 bases, the J end lost 8 bases, and 25 bases lay between the germline ends. Germline CDR1 SGHVS, CDR2 FQNEAQ. The CDR3 DNA reads TGTGCCAGCAGCTTGACGCGGCGTGAATTGGGGGCCCAGGGCTACACCTTC. Residues: CASSLTRRELGAQGYTF.

About this clonotype itself: Just one base apart from a much larger clone, this may be a read error. This sequence joins TRBV5-1 and TRBJ2-5; 10 bases are a match to TRBD1. The CDR3 totals 14 residues. Germline CDR1 and CDR2: SGHRS and YFSETQ. The CDR3 region has the DNA TGCACCAGCAGCTTTGACAGGGGGCAGGAGACCCAGTACTTC. Residues: CTSSFDRGQETQYF.

The table lists this clonotype with many counts. The V gene is TRBV5-1, the J gene TRBJ1-1, with D uncertain. There are 14 residues in the CDR3. Looked up from germline, CDR1 is SGHRS and CDR2 is YFSETQ. The germline V and J ends were trimmed by 0 bases and 0 bases, with 6 bases remaining between them. The CDR3 bases are TGCGCCAGCAGCTTGGCAGACTTGAACACTGAAGCTTTCTTT. It yields the protein CASSLADLNTEAFF. The entire variable domain, with the rest obtained from reference TRBV5-1 and TRBJ1-1, is as follows: KAGVTQTPRYLIKTRGQQVTLSCSPISGHRSVSWYQQTPGQGLQFLFEYFSETQRNKGNFPGRFSGRQFSNSRSEMNVSTLELGDSALYLCASSLADLNTEAFFGQGTRLTVV.

This clonotype has ten or more counts. V usage is TRBV29-1 and J usage is TRBJ2-1; 8 bases agree with TRBD1. The J segment lost 6 bases and the V segment lost 6 bases, leaving 7 bases of the junction unmatched. The CDR3 runs to 13 residues. The germline CDR1 and CDR2 sequences are SQVTM and ANQGSEA. The CDR3 loop is CSVPGTGVNEQFF. The CDR3 coding sequence is TGCAGCGTCCCCGGGACAGGCGTCAATGAGCAGTTCTTC.

The chain recombines TRBV29-1 with TRBJ1-1, with no clear D. Germline V gene sequence: CDR1 SQVTM, CDR2 ANQGSEA. There are 13 residues in the CDR3. Trimming pared 4 bases from V and 10 bases from J, leaving 19 bases between. In nucleotides, the CDR3 is TGCAGCGTTGCCCCGCCTAAAGGCCCTGCAGCTTTCTTT. Residues: CSVAPPKGPAAFF.

At least ten counts were recorded for this clonotype. This chain joins TRBV15 and TRBJ1-3; possible D gene TRBD1, 6 bases. The CDR3 extends over 16 amino acids. With 0 bases removed from V and 2 bases from J, the gap between germline ends came to 11 bases. From germline, CDR1 is LNHNV and CDR2 YYDKDF (reference sequence). The CDR3 loop reads CATSRDGGGAGNTIYF. The CDR3 nucleotides read TGTGCCACCAGCAGAGATGGGGGGGGCGCTGGAAACACCATATATTTT.

This clonotype was seen ten or more times. The chain is built from TRBV10-2 and TRBJ2-1; D ambiguous. Trimming took off 0 bases at V and 12 bases at J, with 9 bases between the two ends. Germline V gene data show CDR1 as WSHSY and CDR2 as SAAADI. The CDR3 loop spans 12 amino acids. CDR3 DNA sequence: TGCGCCAGCAGTGAGTCGGGCAACCGGCAGTTCTTC. Translation: CASSESGNRQFF.